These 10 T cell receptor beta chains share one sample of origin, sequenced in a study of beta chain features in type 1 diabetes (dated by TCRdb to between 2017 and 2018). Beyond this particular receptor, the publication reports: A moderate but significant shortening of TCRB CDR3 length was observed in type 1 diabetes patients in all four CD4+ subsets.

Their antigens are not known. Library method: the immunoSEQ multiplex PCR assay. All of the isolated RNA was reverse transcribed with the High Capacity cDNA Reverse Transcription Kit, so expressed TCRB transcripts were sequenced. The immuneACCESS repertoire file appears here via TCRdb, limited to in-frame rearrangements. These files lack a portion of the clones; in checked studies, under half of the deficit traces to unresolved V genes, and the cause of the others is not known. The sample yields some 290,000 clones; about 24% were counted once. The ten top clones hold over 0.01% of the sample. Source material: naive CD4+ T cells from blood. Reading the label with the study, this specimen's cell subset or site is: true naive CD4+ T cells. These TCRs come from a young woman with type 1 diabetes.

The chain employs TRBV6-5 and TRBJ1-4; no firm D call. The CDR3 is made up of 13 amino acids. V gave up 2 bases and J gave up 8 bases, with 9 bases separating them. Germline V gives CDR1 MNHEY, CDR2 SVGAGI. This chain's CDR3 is CASSYQHYEKLFF. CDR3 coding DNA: TGTGCCAGCAGTTACCAACATTACGAAAAACTGTTTTTT.

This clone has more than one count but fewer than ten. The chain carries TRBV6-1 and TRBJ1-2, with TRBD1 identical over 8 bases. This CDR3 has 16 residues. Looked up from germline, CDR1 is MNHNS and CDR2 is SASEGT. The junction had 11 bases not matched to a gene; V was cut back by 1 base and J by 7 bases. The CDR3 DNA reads TGTGCCAGCAGTGAAGGTTTCGGCAGGGGGCTAGGTGGCTACACCTTC. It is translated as CASSEGFGRGLGGYTF.

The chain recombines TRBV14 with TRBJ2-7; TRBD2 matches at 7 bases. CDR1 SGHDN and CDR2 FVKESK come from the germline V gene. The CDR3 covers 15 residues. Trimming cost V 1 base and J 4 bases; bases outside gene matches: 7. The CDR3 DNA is TGTGCCAGCAGCCAAGGGGGCGCGGGAGTGTACGAGCAGTACTTC. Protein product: CASSQGGAGVYEQYF.

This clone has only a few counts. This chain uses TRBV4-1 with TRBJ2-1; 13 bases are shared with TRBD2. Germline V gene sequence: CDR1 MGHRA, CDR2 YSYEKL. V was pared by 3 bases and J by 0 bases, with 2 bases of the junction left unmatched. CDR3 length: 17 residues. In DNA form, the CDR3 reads TGCGCCAGCAGCCATCGGACTAGCGGGAGCTCCTACAATGAGCAGTTCTTC. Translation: CASSHRTSGSSYNEQFF.

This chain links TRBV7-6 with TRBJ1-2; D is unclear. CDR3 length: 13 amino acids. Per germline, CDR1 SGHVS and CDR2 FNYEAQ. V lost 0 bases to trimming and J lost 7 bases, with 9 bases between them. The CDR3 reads CASSLALEGGYTF. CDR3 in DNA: TGTGCCAGCAGCTTAGCCCTGGAGGGTGGCTACACCTTC.

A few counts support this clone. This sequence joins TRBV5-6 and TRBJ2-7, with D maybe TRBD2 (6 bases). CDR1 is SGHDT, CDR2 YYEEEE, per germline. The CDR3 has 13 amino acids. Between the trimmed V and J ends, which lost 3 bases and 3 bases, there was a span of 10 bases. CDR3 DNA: TGTGCCAGCAGCTGGGCGGGGTTCTACGAGCAGTACTTC. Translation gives CASSWAGFYEQYF.

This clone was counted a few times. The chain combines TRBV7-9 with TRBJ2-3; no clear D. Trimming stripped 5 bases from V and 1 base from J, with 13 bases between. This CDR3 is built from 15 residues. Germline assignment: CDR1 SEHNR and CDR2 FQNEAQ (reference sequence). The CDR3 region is CASSPIWHRTDTQYF. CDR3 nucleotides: TGTGCCAGCAGCCCGATCTGGCACCGCACAGATACGCAGTATTTT.

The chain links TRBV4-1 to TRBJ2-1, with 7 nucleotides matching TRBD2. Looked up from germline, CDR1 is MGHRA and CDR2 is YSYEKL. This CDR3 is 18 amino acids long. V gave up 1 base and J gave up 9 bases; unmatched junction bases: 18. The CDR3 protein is CASSQATLAEGSTGEQFF. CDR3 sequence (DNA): TGCGCCAGCAGCCAAGCAACTCTAGCGGAGGGGAGTACGGGTGAGCAGTTCTTC.

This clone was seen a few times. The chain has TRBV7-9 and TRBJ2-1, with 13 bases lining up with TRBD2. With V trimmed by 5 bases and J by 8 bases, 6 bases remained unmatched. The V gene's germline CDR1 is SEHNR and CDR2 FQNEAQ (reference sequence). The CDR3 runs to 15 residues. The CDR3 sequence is CASSPGLAGADEQFF. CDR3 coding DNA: TGTGCCAGCAGCCCAGGACTAGCGGGAGCGGATGAGCAGTTCTTC.

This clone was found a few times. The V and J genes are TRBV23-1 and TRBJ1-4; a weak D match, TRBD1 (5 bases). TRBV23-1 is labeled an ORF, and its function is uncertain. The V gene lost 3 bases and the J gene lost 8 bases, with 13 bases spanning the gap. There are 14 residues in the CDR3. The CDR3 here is CASSHGGSVEKLFF. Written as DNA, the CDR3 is TGCGCCAGCAGTCATGGGGGGAGCGTCGAAAAACTGTTTTTT.